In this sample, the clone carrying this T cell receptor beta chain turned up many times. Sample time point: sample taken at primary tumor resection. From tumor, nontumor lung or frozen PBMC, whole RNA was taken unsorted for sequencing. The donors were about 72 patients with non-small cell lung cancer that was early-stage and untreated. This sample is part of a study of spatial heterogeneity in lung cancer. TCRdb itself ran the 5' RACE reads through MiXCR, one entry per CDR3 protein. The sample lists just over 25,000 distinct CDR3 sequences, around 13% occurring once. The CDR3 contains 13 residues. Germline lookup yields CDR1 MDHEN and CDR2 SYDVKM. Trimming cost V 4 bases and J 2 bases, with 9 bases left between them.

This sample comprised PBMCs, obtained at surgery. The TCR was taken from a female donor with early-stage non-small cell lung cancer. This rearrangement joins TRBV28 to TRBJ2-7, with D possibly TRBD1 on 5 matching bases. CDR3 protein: CASSSDRTYEQYF. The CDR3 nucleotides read TGTGCCAGCAGTTCTGACAGAACCTACGAGCAGTACTTC.